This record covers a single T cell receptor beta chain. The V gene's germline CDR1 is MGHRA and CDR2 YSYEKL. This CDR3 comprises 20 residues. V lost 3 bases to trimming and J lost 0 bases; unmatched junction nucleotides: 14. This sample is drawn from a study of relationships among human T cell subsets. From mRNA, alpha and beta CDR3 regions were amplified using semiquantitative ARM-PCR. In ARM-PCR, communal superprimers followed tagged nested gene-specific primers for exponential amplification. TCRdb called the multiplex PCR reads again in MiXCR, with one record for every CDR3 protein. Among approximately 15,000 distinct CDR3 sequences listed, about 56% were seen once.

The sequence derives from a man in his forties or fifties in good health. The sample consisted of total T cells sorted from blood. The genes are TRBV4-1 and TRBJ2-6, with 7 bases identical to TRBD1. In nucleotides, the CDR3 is TGCGCCAGCAGCCAGCTGACCATCGGGACAGTACTCTCTGGGGCCAACGTCCTGACTTTC. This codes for CASSQLTIGTVLSGANVLTF.